What follows describes a single TCR beta chain. What antigen it recognizes has not been identified. No quality values exist for individual bases; no much larger clone is one base distant. This specimen comes from a study of cytomegalovirus exposure and HLA in healthy donors (dated by TCRdb to 2015 to 2018). Regarding the complete study: According to an earlier analysis of a few hundred of the donors, about 179 million T cells yielded over 90 million unique TCR beta sequences and more than 250 Gb of sequence data. An early release that covered more than 550 HLA-typed donors contained around 300 gigabases of sequencing data and about 84 million unique TCR sequences. Among the roughly 390 genotyped donors, around 81% belonged to the genetic ancestry cluster associated with self-reported Caucasian donors. The study aimed to test whether signatures of past pathogen exposure could be identified by cataloging public T cell receptors. The study profiled the T cell repertoires of about 720 subjects by immunosequencing and related them to cytomegalovirus serostatus. Along with the approximately 650-subject first cohort, a separate validation cohort of over a hundred different subjects was used. To predict cytomegalovirus infection status, the study brought together high-throughput TCR immunosequencing, statistical association of individual TCRs with disease status, and machine learning. A later analysis re-examined previously published TCR beta repertoires from around 670 donors and added high-resolution HLA genotyping to investigate patterns of TCR occurrence. The later analysis used no new phenotypic data to find candidate immune exposures, relying instead on TCR beta sequences and their occurrence across donors. To decide whether each TCR beta V gene segment behaved as functional or pseudogenic, an earlier analysis of approximately 620 of the donors relied on high-throughput TCR beta sequencing. Alongside the repertoire data, information on donor age, sex, ethnicity and CMV serostatus was compiled. A later genetic analysis used genome-wide SNP genotypes for about 65% of the 666 donors, treating that subset as a discovery cohort. Every repertoire in the discovery cohort had been generated on one and the same sequencing platform. Class I and class II HLA loci were covered by the typing at four-digit resolution. The number of donors typed differed by locus, with 629-630 for A, B, C, DRB1 and DQB1, around 560 for DQA1, 600 to 610 for DPA1, and 400 to 490 for DPB1. Because of strong linkage in the cohort, roughly five DR-DQ haplotypes were treated as single units for association and clustering. Among 398 genotyped donors of the cohort, an average of about 240,000 unique TCR beta nucleotide sequences were sequenced per donor, around 20% of them non-productive.

The protocol used for the library was the immunoSEQ multiplex PCR assay. A mixture of 60 forward primers for TCR Vbeta segments and 13 reverse primers for TCR Jbeta segments was used in the multiplex PCR. Amplification of the CDR3 region of rearranged TCR beta genes was performed with a multiplex PCR assay on genomic DNA. On the Illumina HiSeq System, the amplified TCR beta libraries were sequenced as 87-base-pair reads. Regarding the original processing steps: A later analysis counted about 76 million unique TCR beta chains across the 550 to 750 repertoires, and 9.5 million to 11 million of these chains were shared by at least two donors. Raw reads were error-corrected and collapsed into unique sequences by a nearest-neighbor algorithm in which closely related sequences were merged to remove PCR and sequencing errors. To assign V, D and J gene segments, CDR3 sequences were aligned to IMGT reference sequences. For a sequence to be retained, a match of at least six nucleotides to both a V gene segment and a J gene segment was required. Rearrangements were classified as productive when the CDR3 lacked stop codons and remained in frame with V and J, and all other rearrangements were classified as non-productive. Following IMGT convention, CDR3 was defined as the stretch from the second conserved V-encoded cysteine up to the conserved J-encoded phenylalanine. The earlier analysis of some 600 of the donors excluded sequences that lacked an unambiguous match to a single V gene segment. An earlier analysis of 587 of the donors classified V segments as functional when productive rearrangements were above 56.7% and as segregating when the standard deviation between donors was above 5%. A statistical classification framework was built for diagnosing cytomegalovirus status from the catalog of TCR beta chain sequences. In a later analysis, TCR nucleotide sequences were compared against IMGT/GENE-DB human TR gene sequences so that V and J genes could be assigned. A later analysis assigned CDR3 sequences and most-parsimonious VDJ recombination scenarios with the TCRdist pipeline. A later analysis defined each TCR beta chain by its CDR3 amino acid sequence plus V-gene family, and excluded reads lacking a unique V-gene family. To address suspected cross-contamination and a sequencing artifact, a later analysis removed 450 to 700 highly shared, low-generation-probability nucleotide sequences. In a later analysis, a clonal expansion index was calculated for each public chain from normalized within-repertoire ranks of inferred template counts. A later analysis computed generation probabilities with a VDJ recombination model fitted to out-of-frame rearrangements, and checked the results against IGoR. A later analysis scored TCR-TCR, TCR-HLA and TCR-CMV co-occurrence with hypergeometric tests, applying a repertoire-size bias correction to TCR pairs. In a later analysis, false discovery rates were estimated by permuting HLA or CMV assignments 20 times. A later analysis grouped co-occurring TCRs with DBSCAN, adding TCRdist sequence similarity when clustering within HLA-allele-positive subsets. Co-occurrence clustering excluded repertoires with fewer than 30,000 or more than 120,000 public chains, plus five with anomalous nucleotide sharing. TCRdb holds this immuneACCESS table with in-frame rearrangements only. Some clones are missing; in checked studies, unresolved V genes explain under half, and the rest has no known cause. The V and J calls and clone size come from that table; D and trimming were worked out from the DNA. Counted in this sample were 150,000 or so clones; 9.7% of them appeared once. Of the sample, under 2% is held by the ten largest clones.

Here is what the overall study found, with its caveats: CMV serostatus was the only immune exposure information available for the cohort. At a false discovery rate of 0.05, a later analysis linked about 17,000 TCR beta sequences to specific HLA alleles. Only TCR beta chains were sequenced in this cohort, and the absence of alpha or paired-chain data limited detectable features. Across donors, most TCR sequences were observed very rarely, whereas some public TCRs were present in many individuals. The authors suggested that the approach could potentially be extended to other disease states and immunological phenotypes. Several of the top co-occurrence clusters appeared to be linked to parvovirus B19, influenza, CMV and Epstein-Barr virus, according to a later analysis. The study gave a list of 150 to 200 TCR beta chains associated with cytomegalovirus. A few of the identified cytomegalovirus-associated TCR beta chains were confirmed in vitro to be specific for cytomegalovirus antigens. When HLA alleles, especially DR and DQ, strongly co-occurred, TCR associations were difficult to assign to individual alleles. Because HLA typing was unavailable for some donors at each locus, only the typed subset was used in association tests. Linkage disequilibrium might explain the correlated functional status among segregating V segments, but an unknown experimental factor could not be ruled out. Compared with equally common non-associated chains, HLA-associated TCR beta chains in a later analysis were more clonally expanded and had lower generation probabilities. Over 15 rarely observed V segments, including chromosome 9 orphons, were excluded from the earlier analysis of just under 600 of the donors because counts were too low. In both the original and validation cohorts, the classifier was reported to diagnose cytomegalovirus status with high specificity and sensitivity. Compared with the approximately 670-donor mean, donors in an Asian-associated ancestry cluster had fewer N-insertions in productive TCRs, according to a later genetic analysis. In an earlier analysis of several hundred of the donors, most TCR beta V segments were observed in productive rearrangements about 87% or about 30% of the time, broadly matching IMGT annotations. A later analysis found that TCR association rates varied across HLA loci, with DRB1 alleles showing the most associated TCRs and HLA-C alleles the fewest. Sequencing depth was assumed to be roughly uniform across donors in the presence/absence analyses, though that assumption may not hold. An association between a missense DCLRE1C variant and V-gene and J-gene trimming of TCR beta chains was found in a later genetic analysis and replicated in an independent cohort. Some IMGT-functional V segments, including TRBV6-2 and TRBV6-3, could not be told apart with the 87-base-pair reads, so those segments were excluded. A group of highly shared sequence variants was considered likely to be a technical artifact of the sequencing pipeline. In a later analysis, most CMV-associated TCR beta chains were found to appear HLA-restricted, with HLA associations seemingly driven largely by CMV exposure. A further reported finding was that TCR beta sequences accurately predicted the HLA-A and HLA-B alleles for most subjects in the first cohort.

The cohort consisted of 600 or so healthy bone marrow donors. All cohort members were sampled while nominally healthy, although unrecorded immune exposures were likely present. The donor was CMV seronegative and was included in the group of 352 seronegative cohort members. Each donor provided a peripheral blood sample, and peripheral blood mononuclear cells were used for TCR beta sequencing. The Qiagen DNeasy Blood Extraction Kit was used to extract genomic DNA from the blood cell samples. Relative to germline, V is missing 4 bases and J is missing 4 bases, with 3 bases of the junction outside any gene match. The germline V gene specifies SNHLY as CDR1 and FYNNEI as CDR2. From the cysteine through the phenylalanine, the CDR3 covers 14 amino acids. Only the CDR3 part of the read is kept: 42 bases, read in frame from the first base.

This receptor was obtained from a man over 45 in good health and CMV-seronegative. Recombination linked TRBV2 to TRBJ1-5, with 8 central nucleotides matching TRBD1. Sequenced input: PBMCs. Here the CDR3 is given as CASSGDRRNQPQHF. DNA sequence: TGTGCCAGCAGTGGGGACAGGAGGAATCAGCCCCAGCATTTT.